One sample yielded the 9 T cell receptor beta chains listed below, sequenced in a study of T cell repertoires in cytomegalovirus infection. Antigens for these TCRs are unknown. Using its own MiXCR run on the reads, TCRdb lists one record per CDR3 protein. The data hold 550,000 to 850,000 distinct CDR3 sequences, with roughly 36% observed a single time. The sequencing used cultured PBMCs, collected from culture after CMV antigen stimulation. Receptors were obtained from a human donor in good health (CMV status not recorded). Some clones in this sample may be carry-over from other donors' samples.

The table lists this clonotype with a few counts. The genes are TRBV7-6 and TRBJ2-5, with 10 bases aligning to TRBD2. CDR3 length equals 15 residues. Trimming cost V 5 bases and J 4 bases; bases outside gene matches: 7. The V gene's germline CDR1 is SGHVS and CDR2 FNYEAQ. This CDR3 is CASSPAGGPGETQYF. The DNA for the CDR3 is TGTGCCAGCAGCCCAGCGGGGGGGCCAGGAGAGACCCAGTACTTC.

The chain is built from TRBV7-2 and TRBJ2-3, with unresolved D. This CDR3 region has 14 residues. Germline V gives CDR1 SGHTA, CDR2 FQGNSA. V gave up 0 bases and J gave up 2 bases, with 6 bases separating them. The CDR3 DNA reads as TGTGCCAGCAGCTTAGCGCAGCTCACAGATACGCAGTATTTT. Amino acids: CASSLAQLTDTQYF.

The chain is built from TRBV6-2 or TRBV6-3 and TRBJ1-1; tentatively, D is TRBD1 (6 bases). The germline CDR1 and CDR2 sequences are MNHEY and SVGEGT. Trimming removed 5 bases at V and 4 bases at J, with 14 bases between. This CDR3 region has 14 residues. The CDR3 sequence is CASSITGLSTEAFF. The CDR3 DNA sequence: TGTGCCAGCAGTATCACAGGGTTGAGCACTGAAGCTTTCTTT.

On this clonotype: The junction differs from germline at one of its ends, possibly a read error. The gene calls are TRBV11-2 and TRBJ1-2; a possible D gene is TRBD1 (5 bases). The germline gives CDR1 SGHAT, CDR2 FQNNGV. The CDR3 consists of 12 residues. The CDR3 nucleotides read TGTGCCAGCAGCCGACCGGGACTCCCCTCTTCCTTC. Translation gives CASSRPGLPSSF.

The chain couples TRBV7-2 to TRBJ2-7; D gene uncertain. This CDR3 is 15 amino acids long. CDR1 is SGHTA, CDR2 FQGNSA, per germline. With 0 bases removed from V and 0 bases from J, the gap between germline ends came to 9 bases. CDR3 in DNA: TGTGCCAGCAGCTTAGCTCTATCTAACTCCTACGAGCAGTACTTC. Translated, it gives CASSLALSNSYEQYF.

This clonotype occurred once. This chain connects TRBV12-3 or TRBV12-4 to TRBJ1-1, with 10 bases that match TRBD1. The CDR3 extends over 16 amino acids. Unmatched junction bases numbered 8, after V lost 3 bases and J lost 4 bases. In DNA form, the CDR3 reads TGTGCCAGCAGTTTTGATCCCGGGACAGGGGTCACTGAAGCTTTCTTT. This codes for CASSFDPGTGVTEAFF.

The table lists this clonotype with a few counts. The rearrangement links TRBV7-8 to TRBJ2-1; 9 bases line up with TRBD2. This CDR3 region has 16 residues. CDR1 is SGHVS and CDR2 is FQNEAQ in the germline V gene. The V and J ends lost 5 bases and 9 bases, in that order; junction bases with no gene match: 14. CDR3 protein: CASSRRGAGGLVEQFF. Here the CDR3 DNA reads TGTGCCAGCAGCCGCCGGGGGGCGGGAGGGTTGGTTGAGCAGTTCTTC.

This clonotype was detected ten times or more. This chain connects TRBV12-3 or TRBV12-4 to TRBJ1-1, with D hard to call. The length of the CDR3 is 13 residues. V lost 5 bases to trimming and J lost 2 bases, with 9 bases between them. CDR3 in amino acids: CASSPGINTEAFF. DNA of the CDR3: TGTGCCAGCAGTCCGGGAATAAACACTGAAGCTTTCTTT.

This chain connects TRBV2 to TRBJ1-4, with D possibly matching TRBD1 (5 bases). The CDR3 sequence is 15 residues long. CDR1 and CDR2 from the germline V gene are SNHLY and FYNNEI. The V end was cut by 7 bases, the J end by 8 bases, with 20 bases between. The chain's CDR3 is CASILGLGTEEKLFF. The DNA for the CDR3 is TGTGCCAGCATCCTCGGACTGGGGACTGAAGAAAAACTGTTTTTT.